The T cell receptor (beta chain) described here comes from a study of blood T cell repertoires in COVID-19. Sequenced by immunoSEQ multiplex PCR; TCRdb stores in-frame clones only, minus some. The table shows some 280,000 clones, with roughly 89% occurring only once. The CDR3 is 13 residues long. V lost 3 bases to trimming and J lost 7 bases; unmatched junction nucleotides: 3. Germline V gives CDR1 KGHSH, CDR2 LQKENI. Sequenced sample: peripheral blood. The origin of this receptor is a woman in her twenties or thirties with active or convalescent COVID-19. This chain links TRBV18 with TRBJ1-2; 9 nucleotides align to TRBD1. CDR3 loop: CASSPGQGIGYTF. DNA for the CDR3: TGTGCCAGCTCACCGGGACAGGGAATTGGCTACACCTTC.